These 17 T cell receptor beta chains were all obtained from the same sample, sequenced in a study of a mutant IDH1 vaccine in newly diagnosed glioma. Sequenced by immunoSEQ multiplex PCR; TCRdb stores in-frame clones only, minus some. The data hold approximately 100,000 clones, with about 90% observed a single time. Time point: baseline, week 1 (first vaccination visit). As for treatment: pre-vaccination baseline after standard-of-care therapy. This specimen was PBMCs, taken from a glioma patient treated with radiotherapy, temozolomide or both. These receptor sequences come from a woman aged 45-65 years with glioma.

The chain has TRBV14 and TRBJ2-3; 10 positions agree with TRBD2. The germline V gene encodes CDR1 SGHDN and CDR2 FVKESK. The V segment lost 5 bases and the J segment 1 base; nucleotides outside the gene matches: 6. The CDR3 totals 16 residues. CDR3 loop: CASSALAGARTDTQYF. In DNA form, the CDR3 reads TGTGCCAGCAGCGCGCTAGCGGGAGCACGCACAGATACGCAGTATTTT.

The genes are TRBV2 and TRBJ2-3; a weak D match, TRBD2 (5 bases). The CDR3 loop spans 12 amino acids. Germline V lookup: CDR1 SNHLY, CDR2 FYNNEI. The V end was cut by 9 bases, the J end by 2 bases, with 9 bases between. CDR3 sequence: CARAGSTDTQYF. In DNA form, the CDR3 reads TGTGCCAGGGCGGGTTCCACAGATACGCAGTATTTT.

This chain links TRBV19 with TRBJ2-3, with 9 positions matching TRBD2. The CDR3 is 15 residues long. CDR1 LNHDA and CDR2 SQIVND come from the germline V gene (reference sequence). J was trimmed by 3 bases and V by 4 bases; bases with no gene match: 5. CDR3 DNA: TGTGCCAGTAGTAGTTATAGCGGGAGAACAGATACGCAGTATTTT. Its protein is CASSSYSGRTDTQYF. The full variable domain, completed using reference TRBV19 and TRBJ2-3, is DGGITQSPKYLFRKEGQNVTLSCEQNLNHDAMYWYRQDPGQGLRLIYYSQIVNDFQKGDIAEGYSVSREKKESFPLTVTSAQKNPTAFYLCASSSYSGRTDTQYFGPGTRLTVL.

The rearrangement joins TRBV5-6 to TRBJ1-2; D may be TRBD1 (5 bases). V was cut by 3 bases and J by 8 bases, with 8 bases left in between. Germline values: CDR1 SGHDT, CDR2 YYEEEE. The CDR3 is made up of 11 amino acids. The CDR3 reads CASSSRGGYTF. Written as DNA, the CDR3 is TGTGCCAGCAGCTCCCGGGGGGGCTACACCTTC.

The chain joins TRBV28 to TRBJ1-2; the D is unclear. V lost 5 bases and J 0 bases, leaving 10 bases between the germline ends. Germline CDR1 is MDHEN and CDR2 is SYDVKM. The length of the CDR3 is 14 residues. This CDR3 reads CASSPSPANYGYTF. The CDR3 DNA reads as TGTGCCAGCAGTCCGAGTCCAGCTAACTATGGCTACACCTTC.

The J gene is TRBJ2-1, the V gene TRBV5-5, with 10 positions matching TRBD1. The CDR3 is made up of 16 amino acids. CDR1 is SGHKS, CDR2 YYEKEE, per germline (reference sequence). V shed 2 bases, J shed 6 bases, and the junction held 8 bases outside the gene matches. The DNA for the CDR3 is TGTGCCAGCAGCTTCAGTGAGACAGGGGGCTCCAATGAGCAGTTCTTC. It specifies CASSFSETGGSNEQFF.

The sample holds one count of this clone. V is TRBV11-2 and J is TRBJ2-1, with a tentative D call TRBD2 (6 bases). The CDR3 contains 14 residues. Trimming pared 1 base from V and 6 bases from J, leaving 10 bases between. Per the germline V gene, CDR1 is SGHAT and CDR2 is FQNNGV. CDR3: CASSLAVGSNEQFF. The CDR3 DNA reads TGTGCCAGCAGCTTAGCGGTCGGGAGCAATGAGCAGTTCTTC.

The chain employs TRBV28 and TRBJ1-4, with a weak D call TRBD1 (6 bases). The CDR3 runs 11 residues. The V and J ends lost 3 bases and 15 bases respectively, with 11 bases between them. CDR1 and CDR2 (germline): MDHEN, SYDVKM. The DNA for the CDR3 is TGTGCCAGCAGTTTCGGGGGGACATTGTTTTTT. Translating it yields CASSFGGTLFF. The whole variable domain, remainder taken from reference TRBV28 and TRBJ1-4, is DVKVTQSSRYLVKRTGEKVFLECVQDMDHENMFWYRQDPGLGLRLIYFSYDVKMKEKGDIPEGYSVSREKKERFSLILESASTNQTSMYLCASSFGGTLFFGSGTQLSVL.

The table lists this clone with a count of one. This chain links TRBV9 with TRBJ1-1; tentatively, D is TRBD1 (6 bases). Germline-derived CDR1 and CDR2 are SGDLS and YYNGEE. V lost 4 bases to trimming and J lost 1 base, with 14 bases between them. This CDR3 has 15 amino acids. CDR3 protein: CASSPGGLSNTEAFF. In nucleotides, the CDR3 is TGTGCCAGCAGCCCCGGGGGCTTGTCGAACACTGAAGCTTTCTTT.

The chain is built from TRBV28 and TRBJ1-4, with D uncertain. CDR3 length: 15 amino acids. The V end lost 6 bases, the J end lost 0 bases, and 11 bases lay between the germline ends. Germline CDR1 and CDR2: MDHEN and SYDVKM. CDR3 coding DNA: TGTGCCAGCAGGGCCACACCTGCAACTAATGAAAAACTGTTTTTT. It yields the protein CASRATPATNEKLFF.

This clone turned up a few times. V gene TRBV27 combines with J gene TRBJ1-1, with D possibly being TRBD1 (5 bases). The V end was cut by 5 bases, the J end by 3 bases, with 10 bases between. The CDR3 covers 13 residues. Germline V gene sequence: CDR1 MNHEY, CDR2 SMNVEV (reference sequence). CDR3: CASSEQEYTEAFF. In nucleotides, the CDR3 is TGTGCCAGCAGTGAACAGGAGTACACTGAAGCTTTCTTT.

V gene TRBV7-9 combines with J gene TRBJ2-2; possibly TRBD1 for D (5 bases). CDR3 length: 15 residues. Trimming took off 5 bases at V and 7 bases at J, with 17 bases between the two ends. The germline CDR1 and CDR2 sequences are SEHNR and FQNEAQ (reference sequence). CDR3: CASSVDPGLGGELFF. The CDR3 DNA is TGTGCCAGCAGCGTAGACCCAGGGTTAGGCGGGGAGCTGTTTTTT.

This clone was counted a single time. The CDR3 protein is CASSLLSQGADSGNTIYF. The CDR3 DNA is TGCGCCAGCAGCTTATTGTCCCAGGGGGCCGACTCTGGAAACACCATATATTTT. The chain combines TRBV5-1 with TRBJ1-3, with TRBD1 identical over 8 bases. CDR3 size: 18 residues. The germline CDR1 and CDR2 sequences are SGHRS and YFSETQ. V lost 2 bases to trimming and J lost 0 bases; unmatched junction nucleotides: 10.

The DNA of the CDR3 is TGTGCCAGCAGCCCGCCGGGACAGGGAAGGGAAAAACTGTTTTTT. Residues: CASSPPGQGREKLFF. This chain links TRBV6-6 with TRBJ1-4; 9 nucleotides align to TRBD1. Trimming at V came to 6 bases and at J to 8 bases, leaving 10 bases not matched to a gene. This CDR3 has 15 amino acids. The germline gives CDR1 MNHNY, CDR2 SVGAGI (reference sequence).

In this sample, this clone turned up a few times. This rearrangement joins TRBV7-2 to TRBJ1-5; D is ambiguous. The germline CDR1 and CDR2 sequences are SGHTA and FQGNSA. This CDR3 is built from 15 residues. V was shortened by 1 base and J by 0 bases, with 7 bases between the two germline ends. The CDR3 is CASSLVTDSNQPQHF. The CDR3 nucleotides read TGTGCCAGCAGCTTAGTAACGGATAGCAATCAGCCCCAGCATTTT.

The chain links TRBV29-1 to TRBJ2-7; TRBD2 aligns across 7 bases. The germline CDR1 and CDR2 sequences are SQVTM and ANQGSEA. The length of the CDR3 is 12 residues. Trimming at V came to 0 bases and at J to 5 bases, leaving 1 base not matched to a gene. This chain's CDR3 is CSVEEAGHEQYF. CDR3 DNA sequence: TGCAGCGTTGAAGAAGCGGGGCACGAGCAGTACTTC.

Concerning this clone: The junction shows a germline mismatch at one end, possibly a read error. This sequence joins TRBV19 and TRBJ1-2, with D possibly matching TRBD1 (5 bases). CDR1 and CDR2 from the germline V gene are LNHDA and SQIVND (reference sequence). The CDR3 spans 16 residues. The CDR3 DNA sequence: TGTGCCAGTAGTAAAAGACAGCCCAAGACTAATTATGGCTACACCTTC. Translating gives CASSKRQPKTNYGYTF.